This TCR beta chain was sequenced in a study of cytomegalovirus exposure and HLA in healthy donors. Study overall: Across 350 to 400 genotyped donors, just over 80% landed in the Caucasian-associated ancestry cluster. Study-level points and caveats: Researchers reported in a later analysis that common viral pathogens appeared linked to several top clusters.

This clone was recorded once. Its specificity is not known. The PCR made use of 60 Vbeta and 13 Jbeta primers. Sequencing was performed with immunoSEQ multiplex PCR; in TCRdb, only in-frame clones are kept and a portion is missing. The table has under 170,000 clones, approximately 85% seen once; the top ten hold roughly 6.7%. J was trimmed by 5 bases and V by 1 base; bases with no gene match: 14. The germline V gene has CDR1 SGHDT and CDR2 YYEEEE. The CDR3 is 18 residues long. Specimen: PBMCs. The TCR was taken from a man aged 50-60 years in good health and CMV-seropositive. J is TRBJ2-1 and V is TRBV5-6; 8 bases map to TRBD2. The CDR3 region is CASSLFGPGTRHDNEQFF. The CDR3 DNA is TGTGCCAGCAGCTTGTTCGGGCCCGGGACTAGGCACGACAATGAGCAGTTCTTC.